These 25 T cell receptor beta chains were all obtained from the same sample, sequenced in a study of T cells in Graves' hyperthyroidism and ophthalmopathy. RNA transcripts gave rise to amplified TCR beta CDR3 regions. Initially, a first-round RT-PCR of the TCR CDR3 employed the HTBI primer set. TCRdb re-called the multiplex PCR reads with MiXCR, one entry per CDR3 protein. The sample consists of fewer than 650,000 distinct CDR3 sequences, roughly 14% of them appearing once. The sample taken for sequencing was blood. The receptors come from a woman aged 40 to 49 with Graves' ophthalmopathy.

The sample holds many counts of this clonotype. This chain connects TRBV20-1 to TRBJ1-2, with a possible D match to TRBD1 (5 bases). The CDR3 length is 13 residues. V was trimmed by 6 bases and J by 5 bases, leaving 16 bases between them. Germline V lookup: CDR1 DFQATT, CDR2 SNEGSKA (reference sequence). The CDR3 DNA reads TGCAGTGCCCCCTCACTGGGGCGATATGGCTACACCTTC. Translating gives CSAPSLGRYGYTF.

The chain uses TRBV12-3 or TRBV12-4 and TRBJ2-5, with a tentative D call TRBD2 (6 bases). Deletions cut 11 bases from V and 5 bases from J, with 21 bases between. CDR3 size: 14 residues. The CDR3 loop reads CAVGRGTDRETQYF. CDR3 nucleotides: TGTGCCGTCGGGCGGGGCACAGATCGGGAGACCCAGTACTTC.

In its sample, this clonotype was seen many times. This CDR3 reads CASISTGVNQPQHF. CDR3 in DNA: TGTGCCAGCATCTCGACAGGGGTCAATCAGCCCCAGCATTTT. V gene TRBV6-1 combines with J gene TRBJ1-5, with 8 bases identical to TRBD1. CDR3 length equals 14 residues. In germline, CDR1 is MNHNS, CDR2 SASEGT. V shed 7 bases, J shed 3 bases, and the junction held 5 bases outside the gene matches.

This clonotype appeared many times. The genes are TRBV10-3 and TRBJ1-2; unclear D gene. Trimming took 2 bases from V and 8 from J, leaving 12 bases between them. The CDR3 runs 13 residues. Per germline, CDR1 ENHRY and CDR2 SYGVKD. CDR3 DNA: TGTGCCATCAGTGAGGCCGACGGCGTCGGCTACACCTTC. It is translated as CAISEADGVGYTF.

There are many counts of this clonotype. The V gene is TRBV30, the J gene TRBJ2-7, with 8 bases lining up with TRBD2. The germline CDR1 and CDR2 sequences are GTSNPN and SVGIG (reference sequence). This CDR3 has 15 amino acids. Losses at the gene ends were 1 base for V and 5 bases for J; bases not matched to a gene: 10. The CDR3 is CAWSDLAGSMNEQYF. In nucleotides, the CDR3 is TGTGCCTGGAGTGATTTAGCGGGAAGTATGAACGAGCAGTACTTC.

This clonotype was seen many times. The chain combines TRBV28 with TRBJ2-5, with D hard to call. With 7 bases removed from V and 3 bases from J, the gap between germline ends came to 12 bases. CDR1 is MDHEN, CDR2 SYDVKM, per germline. There are 13 residues in the CDR3. The CDR3 DNA is TGTGCCAGCACCCGATTGGTGGAAGAGACCCAGTACTTC. It encodes CASTRLVEETQYF.

The chain links TRBV7-8 to TRBJ2-2; TRBD2 agrees at 7 bases. The germline V gene has CDR1 SGHVS and CDR2 FQNEAQ. The ends lost 3 bases at V and 4 bases at J; junction bases unmatched: 11. This CDR3 is built from 17 residues. The CDR3 DNA is TGTGCCAGCAGCTTTGGGGGTGGGCTAGCGGCCACCGGGGAGCTGTTTTTT. This translates into CASSFGGGLAATGELFF. The entire variable domain, with the rest obtained from reference TRBV7-8 and TRBJ2-2, is as follows: GAGVSQSPRYKVAKRGQDVALRCDPISGHVSLFWYQQALGQGPEFLTYFQNEAQLDKSGLPSDRFFAERPEGSVSTLKIQRTQQEDSAVYLCASSFGGGLAATGELFFGEGSRLTVL.

This clonotype was seen a few times. The rearrangement uses TRBV28 and TRBJ2-7; D unclear. This CDR3 has 11 residues. Per the germline V gene, CDR1 is MDHEN and CDR2 is SYDVKM. Trimming shortened V by 8 bases and J by 3 bases, and 8 bases separated the two germline ends. The CDR3 nucleotides read TGTGCCAGCGATAACAGCTACGAGCAGTACTTC. Translated, it gives CASDNSYEQYF. The entire variable domain, with the rest obtained from reference TRBV28 and TRBJ2-7, is as follows: DVKVTQSSRYLVKRTGEKVFLECVQDMDHENMFWYRQDPGLGLRLIYFSYDVKMKEKGDIPEGYSVSREKKERFSLILESASTNQTSMYLCASDNSYEQYFGPGTRLTVT.

With respect to this clonotype: A read error may produce the germline difference seen at one junction end. The gene calls are TRBV20-1 and TRBJ1-1, with 10 bases that match TRBD1. The length of the CDR3 is 15 residues. CDR1 DFQATT and CDR2 SNEGSKA come from the germline V gene (reference sequence). The chain's CDR3 is CGARTTGGRDTEAFF. CDR3 nucleotide sequence: TGCGGTGCTAGGACGACAGGGGGCCGTGACACTGAAGCTTTCTTT.

V gene TRBV2 combines with J gene TRBJ2-3; D unresolved. V lost 5 bases, J lost 4 bases, and 10 bases lay in between. Germline V gene lookup returns CDR1 SNHLY and CDR2 FYNNEI. The CDR3 has 13 amino acids. DNA for the CDR3: TGTGCCAGCAGTTCCCTTTCGGCAGATACGCAGTATTTT. It encodes CASSSLSADTQYF.

The chain employs TRBV4-1 and TRBJ1-6; 9 bases agree with TRBD1. The CDR3 length is 15 residues. In germline, CDR1 is MGHRA, CDR2 YSYEKL. Trimming cost V 3 bases and J 9 bases; bases outside gene matches: 6. CDR3 coding DNA: TGCGCCAGCAGCCAGGTTACAGGGGGCGGTTCACCCCTCCACTTT. It yields the protein CASSQVTGGGSPLHF.

This clonotype has a count of ten or more. V is TRBV12-3 or TRBV12-4 and J is TRBJ2-5; a weak D match, TRBD1 (6 bases). V was trimmed by 3 bases and J by 7 bases, leaving 15 bases between them. The CDR3 is 14 residues long. The CDR3 sequence is CASSFFRGTVTQYF. The DNA of the CDR3 is TGTGCCAGCAGTTTCTTCAGGGGAACTGTGACCCAGTACTTC.

This rearrangement joins TRBV12-3 or TRBV12-4 to TRBJ2-5; D uncertain. This CDR3 has 13 amino acids. The V end was cut by 3 bases, the J end by 9 bases, with 14 bases between. CDR3 loop: CASSFSEHWPQYF. The DNA for the CDR3 is TGTGCCAGCAGTTTTTCGGAACATTGGCCCCAGTACTTC.

The chain is built from TRBV4-1 and TRBJ1-5, with 7 bases aligning to TRBD1. V lost 4 bases, J lost 4 bases, and 10 bases stayed unmatched. This CDR3 region has 16 residues. The germline gives CDR1 MGHRA, CDR2 YSYEKL. CDR3 sequence (DNA): TGCGCCAGCAGCCCGAGACAGGGTGACGGGAATCAGCCCCAGCATTTT. This codes for CASSPRQGDGNQPQHF.

The sample holds a few counts of this clonotype. The chain combines TRBV19 with TRBJ1-5, with TRBD1 matching 9 bases. The CDR3 is 17 amino acids. Germline CDR1 LNHDA, CDR2 SQIVND (reference sequence). V trimming: 3 bases; J trimming: 2 bases; junction bases outside the gene matches: 8. Written as DNA, the CDR3 is TGTGCCAGTAGTATTTCGACAGGGGGACGGGGCAATCAGCCCCAGCATTTT. It specifies CASSISTGGRGNQPQHF.

J is TRBJ2-7 and V is TRBV29-1; tentative D call: TRBD1 (6 bases). The V end was cut by 5 bases, the J end by 2 bases, with 19 bases between. The CDR3 loop spans 15 amino acids. The germline V gene encodes CDR1 SQVTM and CDR2 ANQGSEA. The CDR3: CSVTRALGGPYEQYF. In nucleotides, the CDR3 is TGCAGCGTTACACGTGCCCTAGGGGGACCCTACGAGCAGTACTTC.

In this sample, this clonotype turned up a few times. The chain couples TRBV28 to TRBJ2-6; D is undetermined. Per the germline V gene, CDR1 is MDHEN and CDR2 is SYDVKM. V lost 5 bases and J 4 bases, leaving 12 bases between the germline ends. The CDR3 extends over 15 amino acids. The CDR3 region is CASSPLASGANVLTF. The CDR3 coding sequence is TGTGCCAGCAGTCCCCTGGCGTCCGGGGCCAACGTCCTGACTTTC. The entire variable domain, with the rest obtained from reference TRBV28 and TRBJ2-6, is as follows: DVKVTQSSRYLVKRTGEKVFLECVQDMDHENMFWYRQDPGLGLRLIYFSYDVKMKEKGDIPEGYSVSREKKERFSLILESASTNQTSMYLCASSPLASGANVLTFGAGSRLTVL.

This clonotype has a count of ten or more. This rearrangement joins TRBV7-8 to TRBJ2-7; 11 nucleotides line up with TRBD2. This CDR3 contains 15 residues. Germline CDR1 SGHVS, CDR2 FQNEAQ. Germline trimming cut 4 bases from V and 3 bases from J; bases unmatched to any gene: 5. For the CDR3, the DNA is TGTGCCAGCAGCTCCTCGACTAGCGGGATCTACGAGCAGTACTTC. Translated, it gives CASSSSTSGIYEQYF.

The V and J genes are TRBV19 and TRBJ2-2, with 9 bases aligning to TRBD2. This CDR3 region has 14 residues. The J segment lost 3 bases and the V segment lost 7 bases, leaving 3 bases of the junction unmatched. Germline-derived CDR1 and CDR2 are LNHDA and SQIVND (reference sequence). Here the CDR3 reads CASMGLADTGELFF. The CDR3 region has the DNA TGTGCCAGTATGGGACTAGCCGACACCGGGGAGCTGTTTTTT.

This clonotype was seen repeatedly, ten times or more. J is TRBJ1-5 and V is TRBV28; tentative D call: TRBD1 (5 bases). Germline lookup yields CDR1 MDHEN and CDR2 SYDVKM. The CDR3 covers 14 residues. The ends were cut back, 4 bases at V and 0 bases at J, with 7 bases in the middle. The CDR3 DNA follows: TGTGCCAGCAGTTCGACAGATAGCAATCAGCCCCAGCATTTT. This sequence encodes CASSSTDSNQPQHF. The full variable domain, rest sourced from reference TRBV28 and TRBJ1-5, is DVKVTQSSRYLVKRTGEKVFLECVQDMDHENMFWYRQDPGLGLRLIYFSYDVKMKEKGDIPEGYSVSREKKERFSLILESASTNQTSMYLCASSSTDSNQPQHFGDGTRLSIL.

V is TRBV30 and J is TRBJ1-5; 7 positions match TRBD1. V gave up 4 bases and J gave up 5 bases; unmatched junction bases: 8. Germline CDR1 and CDR2: GTSNPN and SVGIG (reference sequence). This CDR3 region has 14 residues. The CDR3 loop is CAWTSGGGYQPQHF. CDR3 DNA: TGTGCCTGGACATCAGGGGGTGGCTATCAGCCCCAGCATTTT.

The chain links TRBV24-1 to TRBJ2-7; tentatively, D is TRBD1 or TRBD2 (5 bases each). The V end lost 4 bases, the J end lost 3 bases, and 9 bases lay between the germline ends. The CDR3 sequence is 13 residues long. CDR1 is KGHDR and CDR2 is SFDVKD in the germline V gene. The CDR3 here is CATSEGDGYEQYF. CDR3 in DNA: TGTGCCACCAGTGAGGGGGACGGCTACGAGCAGTACTTC.

This clonotype was counted ten times or more. The gene calls are TRBV7-2 and TRBJ1-1; D possibly corresponds to TRBD1 (5 bases). This CDR3 spans 12 amino acids. Trimming pared 2 bases from V and 10 bases from J, leaving 11 bases between. CDR1 is SGHTA and CDR2 is FQGNSA in the germline V gene. The CDR3, as DNA: TGTGCCAGCAGCTTACGGGGGAACCGAGCTTTCTTT. It yields the protein CASSLRGNRAFF.

The chain uses TRBV11-2 and TRBJ2-5, with D tentatively TRBD1 (6 bases). Germline lookup yields CDR1 SGHAT and CDR2 FQNNGV. The CDR3 has 15 amino acids. V lost 3 bases to trimming and J lost 0 bases, with 11 bases between them. CDR3 nucleotides: TGTGCCAGCAGCTTGCCCAGGGACAACCAAGAGACCCAGTACTTC. Translation gives CASSLPRDNQETQYF.

This clonotype was recorded at least ten times. The chain recombines TRBV28 with TRBJ1-2, with D unresolved. CDR3 size: 12 residues. The germline V and J ends were trimmed by 10 bases and 7 bases, with 16 bases remaining between them. Germline CDR1 is MDHEN and CDR2 is SYDVKM. The CDR3 is CATEAGMFGYTF. CDR3 in DNA: TGTGCCACCGAGGCAGGAATGTTTGGCTACACCTTC.